This T cell receptor beta chain derives from a study of T and B cells in COVID-19 patients. TRB rearrangements were amplified by multiplex PCR with BIOMED2 TRB-A/B primers. Using its own MiXCR run on the multiplex PCR reads, TCRdb lists one record per CDR3 protein. Here the sample spans around 6,000 distinct CDR3 sequences, 27% being singletons. This clonotype was picked up a small number of times. From blood, 250-500 ng of genomic DNA served as TRB template. J lost 3 bases, V lost 5 bases, and 5 bases had no gene match. This CDR3 comprises 14 residues. The germline V gene encodes CDR1 MNHEY and CDR2 SVGEGT.

Sequenced sample: blood. V usage is TRBV6-2 or TRBV6-3 and J usage is TRBJ1-1, with 8 bases matching TRBD1. This sequence originates from a human donor with active COVID-19. The donor label of this sample is uncertain. The CDR3 sequence is CASSDQGAYTEAFF. CDR3 DNA: TGTGCCAGCAGTGATCAGGGGGCCTACACTGAAGCTTTCTTT.